The next 22 T cell receptor beta chains were all read from a single sample in a study of long-term antiretroviral therapy in people with HIV. Survey level was the resolution at which the v3.0 immunoSEQ assay ran. Profiled with immunoSEQ multiplex PCR; TCRdb holds only in-frame clones, not every one. The table shows 15,000 to 20,000 clones, with more than 65% occurring only once. This sample comprised unsorted PBMCs, obtained at the start of antiretroviral therapy, before treatment. These receptors originate from a man younger than 35 with HIV.

The chain joins TRBV7-8 to TRBJ1-5; 7 positions agree with TRBD1. Looked up from germline, CDR1 is SGHVS and CDR2 is FQNEAQ. This CDR3 is built from 15 residues. J was trimmed by 5 bases and V by 5 bases; bases with no gene match: 9. The CDR3 DNA reads as TGTGCCAGCAGCCACTACAGGGGCACTCATCAGCCCCAGCATTTT. The encoded protein is CASSHYRGTHQPQHF.

The genes are TRBV7-9 and TRBJ1-4; no definite D call. The CDR3 consists of 11 residues. Per the germline V gene, CDR1 is SEHNR and CDR2 is FQNEAQ (reference sequence). Between the trimmed V and J ends, which lost 11 bases and 7 bases, there was a span of 11 bases. The CDR3 DNA reads as TGTGCCGTCTGGTCGACTGAAAAACTGTTTTTT. As protein: CAVWSTEKLFF.

J is TRBJ2-7 and V is TRBV4-3; a possible D gene is TRBD1 (6 bases). Germline V gene data show CDR1 as LGHNA and CDR2 as YSLEER. The V and J ends lost 3 bases and 0 bases respectively, with 9 bases between them. The CDR3 consists of 14 residues. The CDR3 region has the DNA TGCGCCAGCAGCCAGGGCAGGGGCTCCTACGAGCAGTACTTC. Amino acids: CASSQGRGSYEQYF.

The chain uses TRBV4-3 and TRBJ2-4; 10 positions agree with TRBD2. This CDR3 comprises 20 residues. CDR1 is LGHNA, CDR2 YSLEER, per germline. V was pared by 3 bases and J by 0 bases, with 14 bases of the junction left unmatched. The CDR3 bases are TGCGCCAGCAGCCAGGAATCTCCGGGACTAGCGAACGTAGCCAAAAACATTCAGTACTTC. Protein: CASSQESPGLANVAKNIQYF.

The J gene is TRBJ1-5, the V gene TRBV28; 8 bases align to TRBD1. Germline values: CDR1 MDHEN, CDR2 SYDVKM. This CDR3 has 16 amino acids. V lost 5 bases to trimming and J lost 5 bases; unmatched junction nucleotides: 11. CDR3 residues: CASSTYRGRKDQPQHF. CDR3 bases: TGTGCCAGCAGTACGTACAGGGGGAGGAAGGATCAGCCCCAGCATTTT.

The chain links TRBV19 to TRBJ1-4; 7 bases map to TRBD1. Germline loops: CDR1 LNHDA, CDR2 SQIVND (reference sequence). CDR3 length equals 14 residues. After removal of 6 bases from V and 6 bases from J, the junction contained 7 bases not matched to a gene. The chain's CDR3 is CASRSTGTHEKLFF. Written as DNA, the CDR3 is TGTGCCAGTAGATCGACAGGGACCCATGAAAAACTGTTTTTT. The full variable domain, with the rest looked up from reference TRBV19 and TRBJ1-4, is DGGITQSPKYLFRKEGQNVTLSCEQNLNHDAMYWYRQDPGQGLRLIYYSQIVNDFQKGDIAEGYSVSREKKESFPLTVTSAQKNPTAFYLCASRSTGTHEKLFFGSGTQLSVL.

The chain recombines TRBV2 with TRBJ2-2, with 12 bases identical to TRBD1. CDR3 length: 16 residues. The J segment lost 7 bases and the V segment lost 6 bases, leaving 9 bases of the junction unmatched. Germline assignment: CDR1 SNHLY and CDR2 FYNNEI. The CDR3 bases are TGTGCCAGCAGCCCGGGGGGGACAGGGGGCATCGGGGAGCTGTTTTTT. Its protein product is CASSPGGTGGIGELFF. Together with reference TRBV2 and TRBJ2-2, the CDR3 gives the full variable domain: EPEVTQTPSHQVTQMGQEVILRCVPISNHLYFYWYRQILGQKVEFLVSFYNNEISEKSEIFDDQFSVERPDGSNFTLKIRSTKLEDSAMYFCASSPGGTGGIGELFFGEGSRLTVL.

The chain employs TRBV4-3 and TRBJ2-1; TRBD2 agrees at 12 bases. Germline CDR1 reads LGHNA; CDR2 reads YSLEER. This CDR3 contains 17 residues. Unmatched junction bases numbered 4, after V lost 0 bases and J lost 4 bases. The DNA of the CDR3 is TGCGCCAGCAGCCAAGAGGCTAGCGGGAGGGTTTACAATGAGCAGTTCTTC. Its translation is CASSQEASGRVYNEQFF.

The V and J genes are TRBV5-1 and TRBJ2-3; 7 bases map to TRBD1. The CDR3 length is 15 residues. Germline V gene sequence: CDR1 SGHRS, CDR2 YFSETQ. V shed 0 bases, J shed 2 bases, and the junction held 3 bases outside the gene matches. For the CDR3, the DNA is TGCGCCAGCAGCTTGGCAGGGGGTCTCACAGATACGCAGTATTTT. Translating it yields CASSLAGGLTDTQYF.

V usage is TRBV7-8 and J usage is TRBJ2-1; D remains unclear. The germline V gene has CDR1 SGHVS and CDR2 FQNEAQ. Between the trimmed V and J ends, which lost 1 base and 5 bases, there was a span of 6 bases. The CDR3 sequence is 13 residues long. CDR3 loop: CASSLGLHNEQFF. The CDR3 region has the DNA TGTGCCAGCAGCTTAGGTCTCCACAATGAGCAGTTCTTC. Filled out from reference TRBV7-8 and TRBJ2-1, the complete variable domain reads GAGVSQSPRYKVAKRGQDVALRCDPISGHVSLFWYQQALGQGPEFLTYFQNEAQLDKSGLPSDRFFAERPEGSVSTLKIQRTQQEDSAVYLCASSLGLHNEQFFGPGTRLTVL.

The chain uses TRBV7-2 and TRBJ2-7; TRBD2 matches at 7 bases. V lost 0 bases, J lost 6 bases, and 11 bases stayed unmatched. Germline loops: CDR1 SGHTA, CDR2 FQGNSA. This CDR3 has 16 amino acids. CDR3 loop: CASSLALRGSESEQYF. As DNA, the CDR3 is TGTGCCAGCAGCTTAGCGCTTCGCGGGAGTGAGTCCGAGCAGTACTTC.

This chain connects TRBV7-9 to TRBJ1-2, with 9 bases lining up with TRBD1. There are 14 residues in the CDR3. From germline, CDR1 is SEHNR and CDR2 FQNEAQ (reference sequence). Losses at the gene ends were 5 bases for V and 4 bases for J; bases not matched to a gene: 5. CDR3 nucleotide sequence: TGTGCCAGCAGCAGCACAGGGGGCAGCTATGGCTACACCTTC. As protein: CASSSTGGSYGYTF.

The chain combines TRBV10-1 with TRBJ2-1; 8 bases line up with TRBD1. V lost 0 bases and J lost 8; bases outside the gene matches: 6. CDR3 length: 15 amino acids. Germline CDR1 reads WNHNN; CDR2 reads SYGVQD (reference sequence). The CDR3 nucleotides are TGCGCCAGCAGTGAGTCGAGGGCAGGGGGCGATGAGCAGTTCTTC. The encoded protein is CASSESRAGGDEQFF.

This clone came up a few times. The chain carries TRBV7-9 and TRBJ1-5; the D is unclear. Germline lookup yields CDR1 SEHNR and CDR2 FQNEAQ (reference sequence). The length of the CDR3 is 13 residues. V dropped 2 bases and J dropped 4 bases, with 6 bases sitting between them. CDR3 residues: CASSLTANQPQHF. As DNA, the CDR3 is TGTGCCAGCAGCTTAACAGCAAATCAGCCCCAGCATTTT.

This chain uses TRBV29-1 with TRBJ2-3; D is ambiguous. Per the germline V gene, CDR1 is SQVTM and CDR2 is ANQGSEA. The CDR3 sequence is 13 residues long. V lost 4 bases and J 4 bases, leaving 12 bases between the germline ends. CDR3 coding DNA: TGCAGCGTTGCTGTGGGCCTTTCAGATACGCAGTATTTT. This encodes CSVAVGLSDTQYF.

The rearrangement uses TRBV28 and TRBJ1-2, with TRBD1 matching over 9 bases. The germline V gene encodes CDR1 MDHEN and CDR2 SYDVKM. This CDR3 is 17 amino acids long. V trimming: 1 base; J trimming: 3 bases; junction bases outside the gene matches: 9. CDR3 residues: CASSLLPGQGSYYGYTF. The DNA for the CDR3 is TGTGCCAGCAGTTTATTACCGGGACAGGGCTCATACTATGGCTACACCTTC.

The chain carries TRBV28 and TRBJ1-3, with D perhaps TRBD1 (6 bases). The CDR3 contains 13 residues. V dropped 6 bases and J dropped 1 base, with 7 bases sitting between them. Germline V gene data show CDR1 as MDHEN and CDR2 as SYDVKM. The CDR3 region is CASRRGSGNTIYF. The CDR3 DNA reads as TGTGCCAGCAGGAGGGGGTCTGGAAACACCATATATTTT.

The rearrangement links TRBV13 to TRBJ2-2; no clear D. Deletions cut 5 bases from V and 4 bases from J, with 5 bases between. Germline lookup yields CDR1 PRHDT and CDR2 FYEKMQ (reference sequence). The CDR3 is made up of 12 amino acids. The CDR3 region is CASSPFTGELFF. CDR3 DNA: TGTGCCAGCAGCCCATTCACCGGGGAGCTGTTTTTT.

The V and J genes are TRBV30 and TRBJ2-3, with TRBD1 matching 9 bases. CDR3 length: 18 residues. V shed 4 bases and J 2 bases; nucleotides not matched to a gene: 16. Germline CDR1 reads GTSNPN; CDR2 reads SVGIG (reference sequence). The CDR3 nucleotides are TGTGCCTGGAAAAAAAAGGGACAGGGCCATTTACTCACAGATACGCAGTATTTT. It encodes CAWKKKGQGHLLTDTQYF. The whole variable domain, filled in from reference TRBV30 and TRBJ2-3, reads SQTIHQWPATLVQPVGSPLSLECTVEGTSNPNLYWYRQAAGRGLQLLFYSVGIGQISSEVPQNLSASRPQDRQFILSSKKLLLSDSGFYLCAWKKKGQGHLLTDTQYFGPGTRLTVL.

The V call is TRBV19, the J call TRBJ2-7, with TRBD1 matching over 9 bases. Per the germline V gene, CDR1 is LNHDA and CDR2 is SQIVND (reference sequence). V shed 10 bases and J 5 bases; nucleotides not matched to a gene: 6. The CDR3 has 12 residues. The CDR3 loop reads CATRTGVDEQYF. Written as DNA, the CDR3 is TGTGCCACCAGGACAGGGGTCGACGAGCAGTACTTC.

The rearrangement uses TRBV28 and TRBJ2-5; D is tentatively TRBD1 or TRBD2 (5 bases each). Germline V gene lookup returns CDR1 MDHEN and CDR2 SYDVKM. The CDR3 length is 15 residues. The V end lost 1 base, the J end lost 5 bases, and 14 bases lay between the germline ends. CDR3: CASSLSGTPGETQYF. For the CDR3, the DNA is TGTGCCAGCAGTTTATCTGGGACCCCGGGGGAGACCCAGTACTTC. Based on the CDR3 plus reference TRBV28 and TRBJ2-5, the full variable domain is DVKVTQSSRYLVKRTGEKVFLECVQDMDHENMFWYRQDPGLGLRLIYFSYDVKMKEKGDIPEGYSVSREKKERFSLILESASTNQTSMYLCASSLSGTPGETQYFGPGTRLLVL.

The chain joins TRBV19 to TRBJ2-3; D remains unclear. Germline values: CDR1 LNHDA, CDR2 SQIVND (reference sequence). The CDR3 totals 16 residues. V lost 3 bases to trimming and J lost 0 bases, with 13 bases between them. CDR3 sequence reads: CASSIVVSSSTDTQYF. The CDR3 bases are TGTGCCAGTAGTATTGTGGTCAGCTCTAGCACAGATACGCAGTATTTT.